This T cell receptor beta chain derives from a study of shared clonotypes between healthy human individuals. As for this clone: Its target is unknown.

Trimming shortened V by 1 base and J by 4 bases, and 14 bases separated the two germline ends. The length of the CDR3 is 15 residues. CDR1 and CDR2 from the germline V gene are MGHRA and YSYEKL. General study results and limits: Against clonotypes common to all four donors, non-shared ones had lower generation probabilities. Genetic and exposure-history diversity was limited by the few donors.

The assay was immunoSEQ multiplex PCR, and TCRdb's table has in-frame clones only and misses some. The sample has roughly 650,000 clones; roughly 97% are singletons. Sequencing used naive CD4+ T cells sorted from blood. Indicated subset: CD45RA+ positively selected. The source of this sequence is a woman aged 25-40 years in good health. V usage is TRBV4-1 and J usage is TRBJ2-7, with D perhaps matching TRBD1 or TRBD2 (5 bases each). The CDR3: CASSQVPGTLYEQYF. The CDR3 DNA follows: TGCGCCAGCAGCCAAGTTCCAGGGACCTTGTACGAGCAGTACTTC.